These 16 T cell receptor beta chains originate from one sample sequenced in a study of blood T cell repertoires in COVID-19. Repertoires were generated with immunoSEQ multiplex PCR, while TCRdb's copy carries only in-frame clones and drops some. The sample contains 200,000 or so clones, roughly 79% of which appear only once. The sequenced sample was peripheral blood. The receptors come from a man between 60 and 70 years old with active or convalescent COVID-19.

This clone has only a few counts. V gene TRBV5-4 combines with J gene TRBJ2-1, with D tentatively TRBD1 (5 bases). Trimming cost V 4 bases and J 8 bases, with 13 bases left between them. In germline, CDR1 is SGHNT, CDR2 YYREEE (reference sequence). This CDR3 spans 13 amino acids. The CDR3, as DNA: TGTGCCAGCAGCCAGGGTCCCGGCTATGAGCAGTTCTTC. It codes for CASSQGPGYEQFF.

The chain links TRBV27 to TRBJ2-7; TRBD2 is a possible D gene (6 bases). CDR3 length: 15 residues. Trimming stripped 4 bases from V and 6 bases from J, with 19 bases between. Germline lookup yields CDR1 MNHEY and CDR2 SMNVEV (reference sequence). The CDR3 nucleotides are TGTGCCAGCAGTTGGCGCACTCCCCGGGACTTCGAGCAGTACTTC. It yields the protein CASSWRTPRDFEQYF.

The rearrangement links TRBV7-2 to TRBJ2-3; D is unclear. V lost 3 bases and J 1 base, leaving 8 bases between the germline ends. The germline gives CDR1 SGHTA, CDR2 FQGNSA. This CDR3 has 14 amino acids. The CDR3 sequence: CASSLTLRTDTQYF. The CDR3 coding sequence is TGTGCCAGCAGCTTGACTCTGCGCACAGATACGCAGTATTTT.

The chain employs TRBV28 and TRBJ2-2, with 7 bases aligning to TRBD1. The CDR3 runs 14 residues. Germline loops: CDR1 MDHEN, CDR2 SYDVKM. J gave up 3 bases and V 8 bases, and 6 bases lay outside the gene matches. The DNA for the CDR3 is TGTGCCAGCGATAACAGGGGTGACACCGGGGAGCTGTTTTTT. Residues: CASDNRGDTGELFF.

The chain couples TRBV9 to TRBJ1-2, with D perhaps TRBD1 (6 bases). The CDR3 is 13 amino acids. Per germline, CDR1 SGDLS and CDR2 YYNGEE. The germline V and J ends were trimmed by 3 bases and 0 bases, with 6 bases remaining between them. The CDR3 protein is CASSAGANYGYTF. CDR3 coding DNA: TGTGCCAGCAGCGCAGGGGCTAACTATGGCTACACCTTC.

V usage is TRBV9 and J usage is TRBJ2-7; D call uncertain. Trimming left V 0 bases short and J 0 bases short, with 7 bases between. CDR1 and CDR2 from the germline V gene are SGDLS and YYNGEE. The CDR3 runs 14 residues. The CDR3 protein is CASSVGQNSYEQYF. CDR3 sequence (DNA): TGTGCCAGCAGCGTAGGCCAGAACTCCTACGAGCAGTACTTC.

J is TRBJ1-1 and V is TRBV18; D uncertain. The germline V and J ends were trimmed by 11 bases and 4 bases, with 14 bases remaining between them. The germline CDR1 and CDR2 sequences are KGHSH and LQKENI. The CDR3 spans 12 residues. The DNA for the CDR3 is TGTGCCTCCATGAGGGAGGCCACTGAAGCTTTCTTT. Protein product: CASMREATEAFF.

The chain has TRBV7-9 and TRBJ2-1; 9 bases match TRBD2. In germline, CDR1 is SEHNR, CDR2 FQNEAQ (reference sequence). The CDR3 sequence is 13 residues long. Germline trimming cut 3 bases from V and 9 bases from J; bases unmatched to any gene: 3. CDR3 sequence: CASSLASGTEQFF. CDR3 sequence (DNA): TGTGCCAGCAGCTTGGCTAGCGGGACTGAGCAGTTCTTC.

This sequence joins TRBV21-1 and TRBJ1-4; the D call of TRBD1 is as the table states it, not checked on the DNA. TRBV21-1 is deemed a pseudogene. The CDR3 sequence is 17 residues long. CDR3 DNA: TGTGCCAGCAGCTCAGGGGCTAGCCCGGTGTTGGTAAAAAAACTGTTTTTT. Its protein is CASSSGASPVLVKKLFF.

The CDR3 loop reads CASNRAGSGANVLTF. The CDR3 bases are TGTGCCAGCAATCGAGCGGGCTCTGGGGCCAACGTCCTGACTTTC. The chain combines TRBV27 with TRBJ2-6; possible D gene TRBD2, 6 bases. CDR3 length: 15 residues. Germline loops: CDR1 MNHEY, CDR2 SMNVEV (reference sequence). Trimming left V 7 bases short and J 0 bases short, with 10 bases between.

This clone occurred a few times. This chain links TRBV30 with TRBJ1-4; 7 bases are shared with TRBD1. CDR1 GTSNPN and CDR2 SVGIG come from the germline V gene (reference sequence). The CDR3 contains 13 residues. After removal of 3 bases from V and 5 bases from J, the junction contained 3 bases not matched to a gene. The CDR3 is CAWSLTGNEKLFF. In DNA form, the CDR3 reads TGTGCCTGGAGCCTGACAGGGAATGAAAAACTGTTTTTT.

The DNA for the CDR3 is TGTGCCAGCTCATCTCGCAATGAGCAGTTCTTC. Amino acids: CASSSRNEQFF. The chain is built from TRBV18 and TRBJ2-1; D not certain. Germline lookup yields CDR1 KGHSH and CDR2 LQKENI. V lost 5 bases to trimming and J lost 6 bases, with 5 bases between them. The CDR3 sequence is 11 residues long.

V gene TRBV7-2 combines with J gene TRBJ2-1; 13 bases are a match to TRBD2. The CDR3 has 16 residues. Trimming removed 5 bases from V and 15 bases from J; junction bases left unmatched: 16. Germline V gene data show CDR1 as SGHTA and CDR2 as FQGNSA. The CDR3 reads CASSQSNPGLAGSGFF. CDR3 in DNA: TGTGCCAGCAGCCAAAGTAACCCGGGACTAGCGGGATCTGGGTTCTTC.

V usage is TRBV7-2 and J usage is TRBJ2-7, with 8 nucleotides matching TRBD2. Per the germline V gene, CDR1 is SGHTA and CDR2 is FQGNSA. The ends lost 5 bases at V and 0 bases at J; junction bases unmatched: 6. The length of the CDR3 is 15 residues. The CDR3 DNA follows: TGTGCCAGCAGCACAACTAGCGGAAACTCCTACGAGCAGTACTTC. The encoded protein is CASSTTSGNSYEQYF.

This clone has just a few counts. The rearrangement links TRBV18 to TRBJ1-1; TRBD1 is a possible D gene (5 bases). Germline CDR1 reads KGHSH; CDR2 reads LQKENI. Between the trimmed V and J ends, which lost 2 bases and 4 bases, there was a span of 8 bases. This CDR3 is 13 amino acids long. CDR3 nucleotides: TGTGCCAGCTCACCAGGGGGGACCACTGAAGCTTTCTTT. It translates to CASSPGGTTEAFF. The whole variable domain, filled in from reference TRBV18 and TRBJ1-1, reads NAGVMQNPRHLVRRRGQEARLRCSPMKGHSHVYWYRQLPEEGLKFMVYLQKENIIDESGMPKERFSAEFPKEGPSILRIQQVVRGDSAAYFCASSPGGTTEAFFGQGTRLTVV.

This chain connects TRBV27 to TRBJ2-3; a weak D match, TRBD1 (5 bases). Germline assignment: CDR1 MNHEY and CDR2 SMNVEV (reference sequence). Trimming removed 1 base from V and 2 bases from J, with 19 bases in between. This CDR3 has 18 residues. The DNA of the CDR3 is TGTGCCAGCAGTTTATACCCACGCAGGGTTTCGAACACAGATACGCAGTATTTT. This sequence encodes CASSLYPRRVSNTDTQYF.